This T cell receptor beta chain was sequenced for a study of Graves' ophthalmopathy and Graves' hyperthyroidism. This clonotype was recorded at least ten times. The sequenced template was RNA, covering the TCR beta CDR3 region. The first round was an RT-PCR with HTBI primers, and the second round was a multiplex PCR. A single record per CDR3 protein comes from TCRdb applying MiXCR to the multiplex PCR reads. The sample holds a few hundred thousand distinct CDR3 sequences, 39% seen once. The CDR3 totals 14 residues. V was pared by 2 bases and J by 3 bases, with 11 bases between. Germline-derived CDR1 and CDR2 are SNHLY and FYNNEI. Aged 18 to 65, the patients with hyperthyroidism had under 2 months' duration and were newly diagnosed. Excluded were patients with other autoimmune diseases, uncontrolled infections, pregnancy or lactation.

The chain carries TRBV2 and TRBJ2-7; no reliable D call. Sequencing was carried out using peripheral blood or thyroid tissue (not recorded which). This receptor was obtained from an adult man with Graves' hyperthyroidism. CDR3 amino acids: CASSESSQNYEQYF. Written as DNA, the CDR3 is TGTGCCAGCAGTGAATCATCACAGAACTACGAGCAGTACTTC.